A selection of T cell receptor beta chains follows, all from one sample in a study of Ad26.COV2.S vaccination and SARS-CoV-2 variants. Data came from immunoSEQ multiplex PCR; TCRdb stores just in-frame clones and leaves some out. The sample lists around 300,000 clones; roughly 91% were seen once. The sample consisted of peripheral blood, taken in a trial of Ad26.COV2.S vaccine versus placebo. All receptors derive from a person between 18 and 65 years old who received the Ad26.COV2.S COVID-19 vaccine or a placebo. Both conserved end residues are trimmed from each CDR3. Expanded clones are given a class, and other clones once, few, many or no size at all.

cdr3_length j_call v_call clone_size cdr3_aa
12 TRBJ2-7 TRBV30 - AWAPGLQSYEQY
12 TRBJ1-1 TRBV28 - ASSSTGVNTEAF
13 TRBJ2-5 TRBV18 - ASSPIGGNKETQY
13 TRBJ2-2 TRBV7-8 - ASRGAAANTGELF
11 TRBJ2-5 TRBV18 - ASSQGQQETQY
13 TRBJ2-1 TRBV9 - ASSPLLQGVNEQF
12 TRBJ2-3 TRBV9 - ASRGTASTDTQY
16 TRBJ2-3 TRBV7-9 once ASTVDRRRLAGTDTQY
13 TRBJ1-1 TRBV19 - ASRPRREEGTEAF
14 TRBJ2-3 TRBV27 - ASSLWGQDATDTQY
13 TRBJ1-2 TRBV9 few ASSVEGQAYYGYT
13 TRBJ2-1 TRBV7-9 - ASSLEGLGYNEQF
12 TRBJ2-6 TRBV6-5 - ASRQGSGANVLT
11 TRBJ2-1 TRBV30 once AFGLAGINEQF
14 TRBJ2-1 TRBV24-1 - ATSDAGDRAGNEQF
12 TRBJ1-2 TRBV6-9 - ASSYGGNSYGYT
13 TRBJ1-1 TRBV3-1/TRBV3-2 - ASSQDADDDTEAF
13 TRBJ2-1 TRBV18 - ASSLSGSSYNEQF
10 TRBJ2-7 TRBV3-1/TRBV3-2 - ASSQVRAEQY
12 TRBJ2-7 TRBV6-1 once ASSDAGQLYEQY
11 TRBJ1-1 TRBV11-3 few ASSPGGGSEAF
15 TRBJ2-3 TRBV29-1 - SFWGGPGHPGTRTQY
13 TRBJ2-2 TRBV13 - ASRFSGGALGELF
13 TRBJ1-5 TRBV4-1 - ASRVWSGSNQPQH
14 TRBJ2-7 TRBV28 - ASSSSLWDSSYEQY
14 TRBJ1-4 TRBV9 - ASSVARAQGKEKLF
12 TRBJ2-2 TRBV5-1 - ASSLKVGDGELF
15 TRBJ2-2 TRBV5-4 - ASSLAGQGPNTGELF
12 TRBJ1-1 TRBV6-2/TRBV6-3 - ASSHRGTNTEAF
13 TRBJ1-2 TRBV15 - ATTVGRDGNYGYT